One and the same sample provided the 18 T cell receptor beta chains below, sequenced in a study of blood T cell repertoires in COVID-19. The protocol was immunoSEQ multiplex PCR, while the TCRdb copy is restricted to in-frame clones and leaves out a portion. The repertoire holds 130,000 to 150,000 clones, with 85% to 90% as singletons. What was sequenced was PBMCs or T cells enriched from blood (not recorded which). The receptor source for this set is a woman in her twenties or thirties with acute COVID-19.

This clone was recorded once. V and J are TRBV2 and TRBJ2-4; TRBD1 aligns across 10 bases. The CDR3 extends over 17 amino acids. The V gene end was trimmed by 0 bases and the J gene end by 4 bases; junction bases not matched to a gene: 6. CDR1 is SNHLY and CDR2 is FYNNEI in the germline V gene. CDR3 in amino acids: CASSEAGGQGQKNIQYF. CDR3 sequence (DNA): TGTGCCAGCAGTGAAGCGGGGGGACAGGGGCAAAAAAACATTCAGTACTTC.

This chain links TRBV10-3 with TRBJ1-1; TRBD1 aligns across 7 bases. There are 14 residues in the CDR3. After removal of 6 bases from V and 1 base from J, the junction contained 5 bases not matched to a gene. Germline lookup yields CDR1 ENHRY and CDR2 SYGVKD. The CDR3 sequence: CAIRVGQENTEAFF. The CDR3 DNA reads TGTGCCATCAGGGTAGGACAGGAGAACACTGAAGCTTTCTTT.

This chain joins TRBV19 and TRBJ1-1; a weak D match, TRBD1 (5 bases). The CDR3 is 12 amino acids. V was cut by 4 bases and J by 6 bases, with 9 bases left in between. Germline CDR1 is LNHDA and CDR2 is SQIVND (reference sequence). DNA for the CDR3: TGTGCCAGTAGTACAGGGTACTCTGAAGCTTTCTTT. This sequence encodes CASSTGYSEAFF.

This clone was detected once. V and J are TRBV7-7 and TRBJ2-1; D is possibly TRBD1 or TRBD2 (6 bases each). This CDR3 is built from 13 residues. Per germline, CDR1 SSHAT and CDR2 FNYEAQ (reference sequence). CDR3 region: CASGTGPYNEQFF. The CDR3 DNA reads TGTGCTAGCGGTACAGGGCCCTACAATGAGCAGTTCTTC.

V and J are TRBV21-1 and TRBJ2-1; the listed D gene, TRBD1, was not tested against the DNA. TRBV21-1 is a known pseudogene. The length of the CDR3 is 19 residues. CDR3 loop: CASSKGQGDLAGKGNEQFF. CDR3 sequence (DNA): TGTGCCAGCAGCAAAGGACAGGGGGACTTGGCGGGAAAGGGCAATGAGCAGTTCTTC.

The chain uses TRBV27 and TRBJ2-5, with TRBD2 matching 9 bases. The ends lost 3 bases at V and 0 bases at J; junction bases unmatched: 2. CDR1 and CDR2 from the germline V gene are MNHEY and SMNVEV (reference sequence). The CDR3 consists of 15 residues. The CDR3 is CASSLSGGYQETQYF. Written as DNA, the CDR3 is TGTGCCAGCAGTTTGAGCGGGGGGTACCAAGAGACCCAGTACTTC.

J is TRBJ1-6 and V is TRBV28, with 11 bases that match TRBD1. The CDR3 extends over 19 amino acids. Germline lookup yields CDR1 MDHEN and CDR2 SYDVKM. V was clipped by 6 bases and J by 2 bases; unmatched bases: 12. The CDR3 sequence: CASSRGQGASIPYNSPLHF. The CDR3 DNA follows: TGTGCCAGCAGCCGCGGACAGGGGGCGTCTATCCCCTATAATTCACCCCTCCACTTT.

The chain has TRBV28 and TRBJ1-3, with a tentative D call TRBD1 (5 bases). The CDR3 is 16 residues long. V was clipped by 8 bases and J by 0 bases, with 17 bases between them. From germline, CDR1 is MDHEN and CDR2 SYDVKM. CDR3 DNA sequence: TGTGCCAGCGTTTGGGGCATGGCAAGCTCTGGAAACACCATATATTTT. Its protein is CASVWGMASSGNTIYF.

The chain carries TRBV30 and TRBJ2-7, with 12 bases lining up with TRBD2. The CDR3 runs to 15 residues. Germline-derived CDR1 and CDR2 are GTSNPN and SVGIG (reference sequence). V was pared by 0 bases and J by 4 bases, with 4 bases of the junction left unmatched. CDR3 coding DNA: TGTGCCTGGAGTGTACTAGCGGGAGGACTTTACGAGCAGTACTTC. Its protein product is CAWSVLAGGLYEQYF. The variable domain in full, with the rest retrieved from reference TRBV30 and TRBJ2-7, is SQTIHQWPATLVQPVGSPLSLECTVEGTSNPNLYWYRQAAGRGLQLLFYSVGIGQISSEVPQNLSASRPQDRQFILSSKKLLLSDSGFYLCAWSVLAGGLYEQYFGPGTRLTVT.

The chain has TRBV7-9 and TRBJ2-1, with TRBD2 as a possible D gene (7 bases). The CDR3 is 16 amino acids. V was cut by 5 bases and J by 5 bases, with 19 bases left in between. Germline lookup yields CDR1 SEHNR and CDR2 FQNEAQ (reference sequence). The CDR3 sequence: CASSPTGGGNNNEQFF. CDR3 DNA: TGTGCCAGCAGCCCGACGGGGGGCGGGAACAACAATGAGCAGTTCTTC.

This sequence joins TRBV9 and TRBJ2-1, with a weak D call TRBD1 (5 bases). Germline V gene lookup returns CDR1 SGDLS and CDR2 YYNGEE. CDR3 length equals 17 residues. V lost 0 bases to trimming and J lost 0 bases, with 13 bases between them. The CDR3 coding sequence is TGTGCCAGCAGCGTAGGTGGTGCAGGGAACTCCTACAATGAGCAGTTCTTC. Its translation is CASSVGGAGNSYNEQFF.

The chain is built from TRBV3-1 (or the pseudogene TRBV3-2) and TRBJ2-1, with D possibly matching TRBD2 (5 bases). The CDR3 extends over 17 amino acids. In germline, CDR1 is LGHDT, CDR2 YNNKEL (reference sequence). Trimming left V 4 bases short and J 4 bases short, with 20 bases between. CDR3 region: CASSPYSSGATYNEQFF. The CDR3 DNA is TGTGCCAGCAGCCCTTATTCAAGCGGAGCCACTTACAATGAGCAGTTCTTC.

In its sample, this clone was seen once. The chain combines TRBV18 with TRBJ1-1; D is unresolved. Germline-derived CDR1 and CDR2 are KGHSH and LQKENI. The CDR3 covers 15 residues. V lost 2 bases, J lost 1 base, and 11 bases lay in between. CDR3 protein: CASSPIPQRNTEAFF. The CDR3 DNA sequence: TGTGCCAGCTCACCAATCCCACAGAGGAACACTGAAGCTTTCTTT.

This chain connects TRBV9 to TRBJ2-1; D is perhaps TRBD2 (5 bases). The CDR3 consists of 13 residues. Trimming took 6 bases from V and 10 from J, leaving 17 bases between them. Germline lookup yields CDR1 SGDLS and CDR2 YYNGEE. The CDR3 loop is CASTTGWGMEQFF. The CDR3 DNA reads TGTGCCAGCACCACGGGATGGGGAATGGAGCAGTTCTTC.

This chain connects TRBV7-9 to TRBJ1-3, with D tentatively TRBD1 (6 bases). V was clipped by 3 bases and J by 0 bases, with 15 bases between them. CDR3 length: 17 amino acids. Germline CDR1 SEHNR, CDR2 FQNEAQ (reference sequence). The CDR3 DNA reads as TGTGCCAGCAGCTTCCGCCGGGACACCTTCTCTGGAAACACCATATATTTT. Its translation is CASSFRRDTFSGNTIYF.

The gene calls are TRBV30 and TRBJ1-6, with D unclear. The CDR3 is made up of 14 amino acids. Germline V lookup: CDR1 GTSNPN, CDR2 SVGIG (reference sequence). Trimming took off 1 base at V and 4 bases at J, with 8 bases between the two ends. The CDR3 nucleotides are TGTGCCTGGAGTGCAACAGTGTATAATTCACCCCTCCACTTT. Translated: CAWSATVYNSPLHF.

V usage is TRBV19 and J usage is TRBJ2-5; unclear D gene. Trimming stripped 1 base from V and 7 bases from J, with 16 bases between. The CDR3 runs to 15 residues. CDR1 LNHDA and CDR2 SQIVND come from the germline V gene (reference sequence). DNA for the CDR3: TGTGCCAGTAGTATAGCCTTTTCCCTCCTAGGGACCCAGTACTTC. Translating it yields CASSIAFSLLGTQYF. The complete variable domain, with remaining parts taken from reference TRBV19 and TRBJ2-5, reads DGGITQSPKYLFRKEGQNVTLSCEQNLNHDAMYWYRQDPGQGLRLIYYSQIVNDFQKGDIAEGYSVSREKKESFPLTVTSAQKNPTAFYLCASSIAFSLLGTQYFGPGTRLLVL.

The rearrangement uses TRBV10-3 and TRBJ1-1; D remains ambiguous. CDR1 and CDR2 from the germline V gene are ENHRY and SYGVKD. The CDR3 has 14 amino acids. V lost 4 bases and J lost 1, with 10 bases in between. For the CDR3, the DNA is TGTGCCATCAGTGCAACAGTCCCGAACACTGAAGCTTTCTTT. Translating gives CAISATVPNTEAFF.